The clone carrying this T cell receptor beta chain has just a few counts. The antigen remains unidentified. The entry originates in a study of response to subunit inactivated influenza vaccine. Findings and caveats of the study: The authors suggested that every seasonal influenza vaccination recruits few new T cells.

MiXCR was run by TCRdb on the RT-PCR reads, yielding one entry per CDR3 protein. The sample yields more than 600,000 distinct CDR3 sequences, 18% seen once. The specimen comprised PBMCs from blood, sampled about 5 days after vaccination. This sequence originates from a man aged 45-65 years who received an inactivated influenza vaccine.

The CDR3 sequence is CSASFATGGYEQFF. Written as DNA, the CDR3 is TGCAGTGCTAGTTTCGCGACAGGGGGTTATGAGCAGTTCTTC. The chain uses TRBV20-1 and TRBJ2-1, with TRBD1 matching over 9 bases. Per the germline V gene, CDR1 is DFQATT and CDR2 is SNEGSKA (reference sequence). CDR3 length: 14 residues. The trim removed 3 bases at V and 8 bases at J, leaving 8 bases unmatched.